This TCR beta chain originates from a study of blood T cell repertoires in COVID-19. Overall study: The United States, Italy and Spain provided the acute and convalescent COVID-19 samples. Sources were T cells, B-cell-depleted T cells, or PBMCs; the material itself was cDNA or gDNA.

Per the study methods: Amplification with reference gene primers provided the estimates of nucleated cell counts. Sequenced by immunoSEQ multiplex PCR; TCRdb stores in-frame clones only, minus some. V, J and clone size are those of that table, while D and trimming were read from the DNA. The table records 130,000 to 150,000 clones, over 75% of them present only once. The germline gives CDR1 ENHRY, CDR2 SYGVKD. V gave up 0 bases and J gave up 0 bases; unmatched junction bases: 5. The CDR3 spans 17 residues. The sample taken for sequencing was peripheral blood. The clonotype comes from a man in his sixties with active or convalescent COVID-19. V is TRBV10-3 and J is TRBJ1-5, with 7 bases that match TRBD1. In DNA form, the CDR3 reads TGTGCCATCAGTGAGTCGAGGACAGGCGATAGCAATCAGCCCCAGCATTTT. Protein product: CAISESRTGDSNQPQHF.